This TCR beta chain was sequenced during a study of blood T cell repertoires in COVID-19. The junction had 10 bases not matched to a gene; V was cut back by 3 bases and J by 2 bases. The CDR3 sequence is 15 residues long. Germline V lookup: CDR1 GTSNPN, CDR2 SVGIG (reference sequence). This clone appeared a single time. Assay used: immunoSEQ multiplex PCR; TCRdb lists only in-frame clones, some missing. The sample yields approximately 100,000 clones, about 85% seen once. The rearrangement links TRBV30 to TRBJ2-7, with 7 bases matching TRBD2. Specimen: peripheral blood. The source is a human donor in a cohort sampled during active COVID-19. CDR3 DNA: TGTGCCTGGAGCGCGTCAGGACTAGATACCTACGAGCAGTACTTC. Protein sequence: CAWSASGLDTYEQYF.